This TCR beta chain is from a study of blood T cell repertoires in COVID-19. Whole-study context: The United States, Italy and Spain supplied acute and convalescent COVID-19 samples. In each case, the material was cDNA or gDNA derived from T cells, B-cell-depleted T cells, or PBMCs.

Here immunoSEQ multiplex PCR was the method, and the copy in TCRdb shows in-frame clones only, minus some. Among approximately 150,000 clones listed, about 82% were seen once. The table lists this clone with a count of one. The germline gives CDR1 SGHDT, CDR2 YYEEEE. CDR3 size: 15 residues. V was pared by 0 bases and J by 1 base, with 9 bases between. Everyone who took part was about 18 to 90 years old, and they came from about two dozen US areas. Sequences were obtained from PBMCs or T cells enriched from blood (not recorded which). The rearrangement links TRBV5-6 to TRBJ2-3, with D perhaps TRBD2 (7 bases). The TCR originated in a woman aged 40 to 55 who had recovered from COVID-19. This chain's CDR3 is CASSLEGGGTDTQYF. The DNA of the CDR3 is TGTGCCAGCAGCTTGGAGGGGGGGGGCACAGATACGCAGTATTTT.